This TCR beta chain was recorded in a study of monozygotic twins with inflammatory bowel disease. TCRdb re-called the 5' RACE reads and catalogs CDR3 proteins one per entry, DNA excluded. The sample has some 400,000 distinct CDR3 sequences. The CDR3 is 15 residues long. Germline V gives CDR1 SGHAT, CDR2 FQNNGV. This rearrangement joins TRBV11-2 to TRBJ2-7; TCRdb's D gene call, TRBD2, goes unchecked for lack of DNA. Sample: blood. The TCR comes from a human donor with ulcerative colitis or Crohn's disease, or a healthy co-twin of an affected twin (not recorded which). CDR3 amino acids: CASSFSGPVFYEQYF.